The entry below gives a single TCR beta chain sequence along with its context. What it binds is unknown. The ends were cut back, 4 bases at V and 4 bases at J, with 10 bases in the middle. The CDR3 sequence is 13 residues long. Per germline, CDR1 SGHVS and CDR2 FQNEAQ. The sample belongs to a study of T-cell memory formation after mild COVID-19. One entry per CDR3 protein results from TCRdb running MiXCR on the 5' RACE reads. This table holds more than 75,000 distinct CDR3 sequences, 20% to 30% found once. Notes on the study in general: Among clones peaking at day 37 in the second wave, SARS-CoV-2 specificity remained unconfirmed.

Sample: PBMCs or a T cell subset sorted from them (not recorded which). This TCR was recovered from a young man who had mild COVID-19 (a few samples of this study predate the infection). Cell type and time point are not known. This chain connects TRBV7-8 to TRBJ2-5; no definite D call. CDR3 loop: CASSSGRAETQYF. The CDR3 DNA sequence: TGTGCCAGCAGCTCAGGAAGGGCAGAGACCCAGTACTTC.